A selection of T cell receptor beta chains follows, all from one sample in a study of cytomegalovirus exposure and HLA in healthy donors. TCRdb's copy holds only in-frame clones and misses some; the assay was immunoSEQ multiplex PCR. This repertoire shows over 150,000 clones, approximately 80% found once; its top ten account for 4.8%. The source material was PBMCs. The receptors were sampled from a man between 18 and 29 years old in good health and CMV-seronegative. Each CDR3 is given with its conserved first and last residue. The order of the fields is D gene, J gene, clone size, V gene, CDR3 protein, CDR3 DNA. D genes are given only for firm matches. Size is stated for part of the rows, as once, few or many counts, or as a class when the clone is expanded.

d_call: TRBD2; j_call: TRBJ2-3; clone_size: .; v_call: TRBV28; cdr3_aa: CASSWGLVTDTQYF; cdr3_nt: TGTGCCAGCAGTTGGGGACTAGTAACAGATACGCAGTATTTT
d_call: .; j_call: TRBJ2-1; clone_size: .; v_call: TRBV2; cdr3_aa: CATPEGDNEQFF; cdr3_nt: TGTGCCACCCCCGAAGGGGACAATGAGCAGTTCTTC
d_call: .; j_call: TRBJ1-1; clone_size: .; v_call: TRBV7-9; cdr3_aa: CASSGGIMNTEAFF; cdr3_nt: TGTGCCAGCAGCGGGGGCATAATGAACACTGAAGCTTTCTTT
d_call: .; j_call: TRBJ1-2; clone_size: .; v_call: TRBV7-9; cdr3_aa: CASSSRGGAFGYTF; cdr3_nt: TGTGCCAGCAGCTCGCGGGGGGGGGCCTTCGGCTACACCTTC
d_call: .; j_call: TRBJ2-7; clone_size: .; v_call: TRBV6-1; cdr3_aa: CASSESPYYEQYF; cdr3_nt: TGTGCCAGCAGTGAAAGCCCCTACTACGAGCAGTACTTC
d_call: .; j_call: TRBJ2-7; clone_size: .; v_call: TRBV27; cdr3_aa: CASSLQGGMGEQYF; cdr3_nt: TGTGCCAGCAGTTTACAGGGCGGGATGGGCGAGCAGTACTTC
d_call: .; j_call: TRBJ1-5; clone_size: .; v_call: TRBV2; cdr3_aa: CASSEGVQLNQPQHF; cdr3_nt: TGTGCCAGCAGTGAAGGGGTACAGCTCAATCAGCCCCAGCATTTT
d_call: .; j_call: TRBJ1-2; clone_size: .; v_call: TRBV6-1; cdr3_aa: CASMGTLRDYGYTF; cdr3_nt: TGTGCCAGCATGGGGACTTTGCGGGACTATGGCTACACCTTC
d_call: TRBD1; j_call: TRBJ2-3; clone_size: .; v_call: TRBV6-5; cdr3_aa: CASSSSTGTPLDTQYF; cdr3_nt: TGTGCCAGCAGTTCCTCGACAGGGACCCCTCTAGATACGCAGTATTTT
d_call: .; j_call: TRBJ2-7; clone_size: .; v_call: TRBV19; cdr3_aa: CATRRGPSYEQYF; cdr3_nt: TGTGCCACTCGCAGGGGACCTTCCTACGAGCAGTACTTC
d_call: .; j_call: TRBJ1-2; clone_size: .; v_call: TRBV6-1; cdr3_aa: CASSEALESYGYTF; cdr3_nt: TGTGCCAGCAGTGAAGCGCTAGAGAGCTATGGCTACACCTTC
d_call: TRBD1; j_call: TRBJ2-7; clone_size: .; v_call: TRBV19; cdr3_aa: CASSRRDRANSYEQYF; cdr3_nt: TGTGCCAGTAGTCGCCGGGACAGGGCCAACTCCTACGAGCAGTACTTC
d_call: .; j_call: TRBJ2-7; clone_size: .; v_call: TRBV19; cdr3_aa: CASSPVFSYEQYF; cdr3_nt: TGTGCCAGTAGCCCAGTTTTCTCCTACGAGCAGTACTTC
d_call: .; j_call: TRBJ1-2; clone_size: few; v_call: TRBV4-1; cdr3_aa: CASSAGWGSNYGYTF; cdr3_nt: TGCGCCAGCAGCGCGGGATGGGGATCTAACTATGGCTACACCTTC
d_call: .; j_call: TRBJ1-4; clone_size: once; v_call: TRBV7-6; cdr3_aa: CASSLEGFRLFF; cdr3_nt: TGTGCCAGCAGCTTAGAGGGGTTTCGACTGTTTTTT
d_call: TRBD2; j_call: TRBJ2-7; clone_size: .; v_call: TRBV5-1; cdr3_aa: CASSYRTSGDLSSYEQYF; cdr3_nt: TGCGCCAGCAGCTACAGGACTAGCGGGGACCTTAGCTCCTACGAGCAGTACTTC
d_call: .; j_call: TRBJ2-3; clone_size: .; v_call: TRBV15; cdr3_aa: CATSRGPEAQYF; cdr3_nt: TGTGCCACCAGCAGAGGCCCAGAGGCGCAGTATTTT
d_call: .; j_call: TRBJ1-5; clone_size: .; v_call: TRBV7-2; cdr3_aa: CASGGSSNQPQHF; cdr3_nt: TGTGCCAGCGGGGGGAGTAGCAATCAGCCCCAGCATTTT
d_call: .; j_call: TRBJ2-7; clone_size: .; v_call: TRBV7-9; cdr3_aa: CASSLTPSSYEQYF; cdr3_nt: TGTGCCAGCAGCTTAACCCCCAGCTCCTACGAGCAGTACTTC
d_call: TRBD2; j_call: TRBJ2-5; clone_size: .; v_call: TRBV11-1; cdr3_aa: CASSLWTSGGAETQYF; cdr3_nt: TGTGCCAGCAGCTTATGGACTAGCGGGGGGGCCGAGACCCAGTACTTC
d_call: TRBD1; j_call: TRBJ2-7; clone_size: .; v_call: TRBV27; cdr3_aa: CASRTYRDRAYEQYF; cdr3_nt: TGTGCCAGCAGGACTTACCGGGACAGGGCCTACGAGCAGTACTTC
d_call: TRBD1; j_call: TRBJ2-7; clone_size: .; v_call: TRBV27; cdr3_aa: CASSPRTGTGHYEQYF; cdr3_nt: TGTGCCAGCAGTCCTAGAACCGGGACAGGGCACTACGAGCAGTACTTC
d_call: TRBD1; j_call: TRBJ1-2; clone_size: few; v_call: TRBV7-9; cdr3_aa: CASRTTGADGYTF; cdr3_nt: TGTGCCAGCAGGACCACAGGGGCGGATGGCTACACCTTC
d_call: .; j_call: TRBJ2-2; clone_size: .; v_call: TRBV7-9; cdr3_aa: CASSSTNTGELFF; cdr3_nt: TGTGCCAGCAGCTCCACGAACACCGGGGAGCTGTTTTTT
d_call: .; j_call: TRBJ2-2; clone_size: .; v_call: TRBV9; cdr3_aa: CASSRLQGKNTGELFF; cdr3_nt: TGTGCCAGCAGCCGATTACAGGGTAAAAACACCGGGGAGCTGTTTTTT
d_call: .; j_call: TRBJ1-5; clone_size: .; v_call: TRBV27; cdr3_aa: CASSPINQPQHF; cdr3_nt: TGTGCCAGCAGTCCCATTAATCAGCCCCAGCATTTT